This T cell receptor (beta chain) was profiled in a study of blood T cell repertoires in COVID-19. Study information: The United States, Italy and Spain supplied acute and convalescent COVID-19 samples. The cDNA or gDNA used as material had been derived from T cells, B-cell-depleted T cells, or PBMCs.

In Seattle, patients joined the study during active infection and were tracked longitudinally. As originally analysed: From reference gene primer amplification, estimates of nucleated cell counts were derived. This table comes from immunoSEQ multiplex PCR, and its TCRdb copy is limited to in-frame clones, with some not included. The V and J calls and clone size are taken from that table; D and trimming were inferred from the DNA. The data show roughly 400,000 clones, about 89% seen once. The germline V gene encodes CDR1 MNHEY and CDR2 SVGAGI. Trimming shortened V by 0 bases and J by 0 bases, and 6 bases separated the two germline ends. The CDR3 totals 15 residues. This clone occurred a few times. Other DNA sequences in the same sample also yield this CDR3.

The receptor comes from a woman aged 55 to 70 with COVID-19, enrolled during active disease. Sequencing was carried out using peripheral blood. The chain joins TRBV6-5 to TRBJ1-5; unclear D gene. CDR3 sequence reads: CASSYSRYSNQPQHF. The CDR3 DNA is TGTGCCAGCAGTTACTCGAGGTATAGCAATCAGCCCCAGCATTTT.